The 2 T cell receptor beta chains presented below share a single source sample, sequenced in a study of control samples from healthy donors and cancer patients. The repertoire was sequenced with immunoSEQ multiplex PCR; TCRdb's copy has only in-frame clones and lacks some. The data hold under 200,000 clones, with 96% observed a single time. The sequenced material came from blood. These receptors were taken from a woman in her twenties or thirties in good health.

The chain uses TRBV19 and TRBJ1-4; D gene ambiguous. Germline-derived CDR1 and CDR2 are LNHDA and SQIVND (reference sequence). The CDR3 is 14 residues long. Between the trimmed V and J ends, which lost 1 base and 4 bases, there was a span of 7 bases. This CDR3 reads CASSIVRGNEKLFF. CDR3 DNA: TGTGCCAGTAGTATAGTCCGAGGTAATGAAAAACTGTTTTTT. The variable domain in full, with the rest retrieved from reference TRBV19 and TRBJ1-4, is DGGITQSPKYLFRKEGQNVTLSCEQNLNHDAMYWYRQDPGQGLRLIYYSQIVNDFQKGDIAEGYSVSREKKESFPLTVTSAQKNPTAFYLCASSIVRGNEKLFFGSGTQLSVL.

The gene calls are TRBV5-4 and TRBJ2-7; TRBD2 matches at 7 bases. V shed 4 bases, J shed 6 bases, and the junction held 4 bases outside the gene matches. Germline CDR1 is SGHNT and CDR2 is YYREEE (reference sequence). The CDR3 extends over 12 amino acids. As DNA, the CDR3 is TGTGCCAGCAGCCCGCCGGGGGGCGAGCAGTACTTC. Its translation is CASSPPGGEQYF.